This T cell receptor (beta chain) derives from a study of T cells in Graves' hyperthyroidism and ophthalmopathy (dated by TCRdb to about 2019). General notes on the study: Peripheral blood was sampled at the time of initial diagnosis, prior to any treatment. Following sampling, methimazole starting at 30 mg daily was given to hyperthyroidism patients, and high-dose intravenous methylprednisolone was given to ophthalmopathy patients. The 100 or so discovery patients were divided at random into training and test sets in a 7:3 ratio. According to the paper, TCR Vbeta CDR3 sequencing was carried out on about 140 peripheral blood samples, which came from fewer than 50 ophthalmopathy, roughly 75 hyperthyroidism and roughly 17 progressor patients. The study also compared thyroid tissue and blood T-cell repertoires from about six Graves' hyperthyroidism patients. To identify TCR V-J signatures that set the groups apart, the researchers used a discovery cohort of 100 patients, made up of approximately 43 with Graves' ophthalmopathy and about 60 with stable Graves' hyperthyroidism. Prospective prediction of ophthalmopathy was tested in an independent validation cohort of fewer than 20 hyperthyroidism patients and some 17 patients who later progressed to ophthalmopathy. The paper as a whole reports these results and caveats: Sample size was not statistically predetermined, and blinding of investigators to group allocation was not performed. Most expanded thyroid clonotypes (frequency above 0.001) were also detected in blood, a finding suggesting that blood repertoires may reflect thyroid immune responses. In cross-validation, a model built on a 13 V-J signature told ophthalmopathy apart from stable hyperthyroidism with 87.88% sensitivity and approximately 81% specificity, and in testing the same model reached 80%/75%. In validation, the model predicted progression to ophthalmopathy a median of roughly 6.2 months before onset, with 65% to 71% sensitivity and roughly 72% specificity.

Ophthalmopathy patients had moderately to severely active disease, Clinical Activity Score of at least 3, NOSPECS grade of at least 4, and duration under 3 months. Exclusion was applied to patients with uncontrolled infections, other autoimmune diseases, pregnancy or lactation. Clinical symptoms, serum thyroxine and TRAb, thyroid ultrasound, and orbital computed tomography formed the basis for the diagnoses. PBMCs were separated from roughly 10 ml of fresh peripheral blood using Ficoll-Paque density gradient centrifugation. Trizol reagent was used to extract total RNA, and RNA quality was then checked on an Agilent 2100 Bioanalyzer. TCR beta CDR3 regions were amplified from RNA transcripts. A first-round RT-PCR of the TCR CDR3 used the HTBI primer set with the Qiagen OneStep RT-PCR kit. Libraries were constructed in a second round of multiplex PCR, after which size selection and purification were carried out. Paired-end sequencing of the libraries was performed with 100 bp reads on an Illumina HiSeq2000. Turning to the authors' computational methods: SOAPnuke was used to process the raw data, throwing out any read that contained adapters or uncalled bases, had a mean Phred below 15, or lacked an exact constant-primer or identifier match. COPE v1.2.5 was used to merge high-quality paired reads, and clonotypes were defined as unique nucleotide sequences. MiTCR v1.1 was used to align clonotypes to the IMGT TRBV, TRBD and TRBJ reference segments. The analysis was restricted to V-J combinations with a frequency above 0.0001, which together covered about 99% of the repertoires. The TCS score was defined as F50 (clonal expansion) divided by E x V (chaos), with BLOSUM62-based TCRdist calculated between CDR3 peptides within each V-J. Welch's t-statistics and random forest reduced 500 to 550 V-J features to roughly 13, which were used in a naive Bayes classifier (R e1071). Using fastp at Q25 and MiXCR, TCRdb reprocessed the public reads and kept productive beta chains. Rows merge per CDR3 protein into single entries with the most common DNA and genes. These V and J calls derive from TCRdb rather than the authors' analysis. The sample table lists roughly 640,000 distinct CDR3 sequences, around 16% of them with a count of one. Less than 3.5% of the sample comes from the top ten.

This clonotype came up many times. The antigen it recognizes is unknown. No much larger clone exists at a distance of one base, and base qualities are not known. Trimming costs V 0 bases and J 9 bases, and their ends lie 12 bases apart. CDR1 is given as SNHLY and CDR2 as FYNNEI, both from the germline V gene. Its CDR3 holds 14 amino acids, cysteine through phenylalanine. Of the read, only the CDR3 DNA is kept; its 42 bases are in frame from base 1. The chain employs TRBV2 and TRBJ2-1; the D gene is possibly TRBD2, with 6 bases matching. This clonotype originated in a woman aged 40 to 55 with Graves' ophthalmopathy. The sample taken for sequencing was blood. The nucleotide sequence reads TGTGCCAGCAGTGAAGCTCCGGGAGACAGTGAGCAGTTCTTC. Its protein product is CASSEAPGDSEQFF.